The clone carrying this T cell receptor (beta chain) was seen more than once but under ten times. Its antigen is undetermined. In the original analysis: To classify distant metastasis in papillary thyroid cancer, a model was built from CDR3 differences across clinicopathological groups. With MiXCR, TCRdb called clones anew from the PCR reads. TCRdb, not the authors, supplied the V and J calls. The sample records about 4,300 clones, approximately 22% being singletons. These data belong to a study of metastatic and nonmetastatic thyroid tumors. Study overall: Comparative analysis of repertoires was undertaken across blood and tumor or nodule tissue obtained from malignant and benign thyroid patients.

Among the patients, none had received any treatment before thyroid surgery. Study-wide results and limits: Reports indicated that malignant thyroid tumors showed significantly higher TCR beta diversity than benign nodules did, in blood and tumor.

Sequenced: tumor tissue. This TCR was recovered from a male donor with papillary thyroid cancer or a benign thyroid nodule (not recorded which). Some clones in this sample may be carry-over from other donors' samples.

The CDR3 coding sequence is TGTGCCAGCAGTTTAGGACAGGGTTATGGCTACACCTTC. The encoded protein is CASSLGQGYGYTF. The chain is built from TRBV12-3 or TRBV12-4 and TRBJ1-2, with 7 bases that match TRBD1. The CDR3 is made up of 13 amino acids. The trim removed 1 base at V and 5 bases at J, leaving 1 base unmatched.